The 11 T cell receptor beta chains presented below share a single source sample, sequenced in a study of Graves' ophthalmopathy and Graves' hyperthyroidism. Researchers took RNA transcripts and amplified TCR beta CDR3 regions from them. The workflow started with a first-round RT-PCR run with HTBI primers and then moved on to a second-round multiplex PCR. TCRdb called the multiplex PCR reads again in MiXCR, with one record for every CDR3 protein. The sample includes around 1.1 million distinct CDR3 sequences, about 36% of them seen just once. The source material was peripheral blood or thyroid tissue (not recorded which). These receptors all stem from an adult man with Graves' hyperthyroidism.

CDR3 sequence: CAISEEGQGDEHF. DNA for the CDR3: TGTGCCATCAGTGAGGAGGGACAGGGGGACGAGCATTTT. This chain uses TRBV10-3 with TRBJ1-5; 11 nucleotides agree with TRBD1. The J segment lost 14 bases and the V segment lost 2 bases, leaving 5 bases of the junction unmatched. Germline V gives CDR1 ENHRY, CDR2 SYGVKD. This CDR3 spans 13 amino acids.

This clonotype was seen ten or more times. The chain joins TRBV7-6 to TRBJ2-5; tentative D call: TRBD2 (6 bases). The V end lost 5 bases, the J end lost 0 bases, and 10 bases lay between the germline ends. Germline lookup yields CDR1 SGHVS and CDR2 FNYEAQ. The CDR3 is 14 amino acids. Written as DNA, the CDR3 is TGTGCCAGCAGCGACTCGGGGGACCAAGAGACCCAGTACTTC. It specifies CASSDSGDQETQYF.

This clonotype was seen a handful of times. The chain joins TRBV14 to TRBJ2-7; weak D call: TRBD1 (6 bases). The CDR3 is made up of 15 amino acids. CDR1 is SGHDN, CDR2 FVKESK, per germline. V lost 2 bases and J 3 bases, leaving 14 bases between the germline ends. The CDR3 sequence: CASSQMADSRYEQYF. As DNA, the CDR3 is TGTGCCAGCAGCCAAATGGCGGACAGTCGCTACGAGCAGTACTTC. Using reference TRBV14 and TRBJ2-7 for the parts outside the CDR3, the full variable domain is EAGVTQFPSHSVIEKGQTVTLRCDPISGHDNLYWYRRVMGKEIKFLLHFVKESKQDESGMPNNRFLAERTGGTYSTLKVQPAELEDSGVYFCASSQMADSRYEQYFGPGTRLTVT.

This clonotype was counted at least ten times. V is TRBV10-3 and J is TRBJ2-7; TRBD1 aligns across 7 bases. In germline, CDR1 is ENHRY, CDR2 SYGVKD. The junction had 3 bases not matched to a gene; V was cut back by 3 bases and J by 1 base. This CDR3 spans 14 amino acids. CDR3: CAISDGTVSYEQYF. In DNA form, the CDR3 reads TGTGCCATCAGTGACGGGACAGTATCCTACGAGCAGTACTTC.

The rearrangement uses TRBV29-1 and TRBJ1-2; TRBD1 agrees at 8 bases. V lost 4 bases and J lost 2; bases outside the gene matches: 6. This CDR3 region has 14 residues. Germline V gives CDR1 SQVTM, CDR2 ANQGSEA. CDR3 in DNA: TGCAGCGTTGGAGGGACAGGCCCCAACTATGGCTACACCTTC. Its translation is CSVGGTGPNYGYTF.

This clonotype was detected only a few times. V and J are TRBV2 and TRBJ1-3, with D perhaps TRBD1 (6 bases). This CDR3 spans 14 amino acids. The V and J ends lost 6 bases and 1 base respectively, with 10 bases between them. Germline CDR1 reads SNHLY; CDR2 reads FYNNEI. CDR3 DNA sequence: TGTGCCAGCAGCACCGGGACATCTGGAAACACCATATATTTT. This sequence encodes CASSTGTSGNTIYF.

In this sample, this clonotype turned up a few times. The genes are TRBV7-9 and TRBJ1-1; D is possibly TRBD1 (5 bases). The CDR3 is 17 amino acids. Germline lookup yields CDR1 SEHNR and CDR2 FQNEAQ (reference sequence). V was cut by 6 bases and J by 0 bases, with 20 bases left in between. The CDR3 nucleotides are TGTGCCAGCAGTACAGGTACCCCGTTTACATTGAACACTGAAGCTTTCTTT. It is translated as CASSTGTPFTLNTEAFF. The full variable domain, in which reference TRBV7-9 and TRBJ1-1 provide the parts outside the CDR3, is DTGVSQNPRHKITKRGQNVTFRCDPISEHNRLYWYRQTLGQGPEFLTYFQNEAQLEKSRLLSDRFSAERPKGSFSTLEIQRTEQGDSAMYLCASSTGTPFTLNTEAFFGQGTRLTVV.

There are many counts of this clonotype. J is TRBJ2-7 and V is TRBV7-9, with D uncertain. Germline assignment: CDR1 SEHNR and CDR2 FQNEAQ (reference sequence). The CDR3 sequence is 12 residues long. V lost 4 bases and J lost 7, with 11 bases in between. Here the CDR3 DNA reads TGTGCCAGCAGCTCCCACACGAGTGAGCAGTACTTC. It yields the protein CASSSHTSEQYF.

V is TRBV20-1 and J is TRBJ2-5, with 9 bases that match TRBD1. V lost 6 bases to trimming and J lost 2 bases; unmatched junction nucleotides: 10. Germline assignment: CDR1 DFQATT and CDR2 SNEGSKA (reference sequence). This CDR3 contains 15 residues. The CDR3 loop reads CSAYPRTGDQETQYF. The CDR3 DNA sequence: TGCAGTGCATACCCCCGGACAGGGGATCAAGAGACCCAGTACTTC.

Notes on this clonotype: Germline and junction disagree at one end, which may indicate a read error. The V gene is TRBV7-7, the J gene TRBJ2-2; 10 bases fit TRBD2. This CDR3 has 20 residues. CDR1 is SSHAT, CDR2 FNYEAQ, per germline (reference sequence). CDR3 in amino acids: CAGSLGGLAEVLWDTGELFF. Written as DNA, the CDR3 is TGTGCCGGCAGCTTAGGTGGACTAGCGGAGGTTTTATGGGACACCGGGGAGCTGTTTTTT.

The chain has TRBV10-3 and TRBJ2-7; the match to TRBD2 covers 13 bases. The germline V gene has CDR1 ENHRY and CDR2 SYGVKD. This CDR3 comprises 15 residues. Trimming at V came to 2 bases and at J to 4 bases, leaving 2 bases not matched to a gene. DNA for the CDR3: TGTGCCATCAGTGAGACTAGCGGGAGGGGTTACGAGCAGTACTTC. Its translation: CAISETSGRGYEQYF.